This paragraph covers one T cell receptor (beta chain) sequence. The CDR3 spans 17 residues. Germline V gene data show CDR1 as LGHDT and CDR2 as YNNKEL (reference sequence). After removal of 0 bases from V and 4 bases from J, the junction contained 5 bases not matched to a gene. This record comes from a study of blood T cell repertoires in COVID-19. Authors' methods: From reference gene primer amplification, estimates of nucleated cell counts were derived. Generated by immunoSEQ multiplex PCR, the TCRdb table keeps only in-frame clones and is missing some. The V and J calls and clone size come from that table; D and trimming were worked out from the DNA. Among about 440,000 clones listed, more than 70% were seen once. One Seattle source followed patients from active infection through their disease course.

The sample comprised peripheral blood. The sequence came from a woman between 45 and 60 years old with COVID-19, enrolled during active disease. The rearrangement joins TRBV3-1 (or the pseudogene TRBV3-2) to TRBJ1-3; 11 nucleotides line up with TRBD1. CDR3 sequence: CASSQDMGQGVGNTIYF. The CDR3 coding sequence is TGTGCCAGCAGCCAAGATATGGGACAGGGGGTCGGAAACACCATATATTTT.